What follows are 20 T cell receptor beta chains derived from one specimen sequenced in a study of Tregs in tolerant kidney transplant recipients. Repertoires were generated with immunoSEQ multiplex PCR, while TCRdb's copy carries only in-frame clones and drops some. The data show roughly 46,000 clones, less than 95% seen once. Sequencing used Tregs from blood. The receptors derive from a human donor in good health.

The rearrangement links TRBV6-6 to TRBJ1-1, with a possible D match to TRBD1 (6 bases). The CDR3 loop spans 14 amino acids. Trimming shortened V by 2 bases and J by 6 bases, and 13 bases separated the two germline ends. Germline loops: CDR1 MNHNY, CDR2 SVGAGI (reference sequence). The CDR3 spells CASSYGGALAEAFF. The CDR3 DNA reads TGTGCCAGCAGTTACGGGGGCGCTTTGGCTGAAGCTTTCTTT.

This clone was observed a single time. The CDR3 is CASSFSGGPSDTQYF. DNA of the CDR3: TGTGCCAGCAGCTTTAGCGGGGGGCCGTCAGATACGCAGTATTTT. The gene calls are TRBV7-2 and TRBJ2-3, with 10 positions matching TRBD2. In germline, CDR1 is SGHTA, CDR2 FQGNSA. CDR3 length equals 15 residues. V trimming: 3 bases; J trimming: 4 bases; junction bases outside the gene matches: 4. The variable domain in full, completed from reference TRBV7-2 and TRBJ2-3, reads GAGVSQSPSNKVTEKGKDVELRCDPISGHTALYWYRQSLGQGLEFLIYFQGNSAPDKSGLPSDRFSAERTGGSVSTLTIQRTQQEDSAVYLCASSFSGGPSDTQYFGPGTRLTVL.

This chain joins TRBV6-5 and TRBJ2-5; TRBD2 matches 8 bases. The J call may be mistaken, given a closer DNA end match to TRBJ2-7. Germline values: CDR1 MNHEY, CDR2 SVGAGI. The CDR3 has 15 residues. CDR3 nucleotide sequence: TGTGCCAGCAGTTACTCGTGGATAACTAGCGGCGAGCAGTACTTC. Translation gives CASSYSWITSGEQYF.

The chain recombines TRBV6-5 with TRBJ1-2, with 8 bases lining up with TRBD1. V lost 6 bases and J lost 4; bases outside the gene matches: 4. The germline CDR1 and CDR2 sequences are MNHEY and SVGAGI. This CDR3 comprises 13 residues. CDR3 region: CASSPDRGYGYTF. The CDR3, as DNA: TGTGCCAGCAGCCCCGACAGGGGCTATGGCTACACCTTC.

The V gene is TRBV15, the J gene TRBJ1-2; D gene ambiguous. The germline V and J ends were trimmed by 0 bases and 4 bases, with 12 bases remaining between them. The CDR3 has 15 amino acids. Germline V CDR1 and CDR2: LNHNV, YYDKDF (reference sequence). The chain's CDR3 is CATSRDSGGSYGYTF. The CDR3 DNA reads TGTGCCACCAGCAGAGATTCCGGAGGGAGCTATGGCTACACCTTC.

V usage is TRBV18 and J usage is TRBJ2-6; D remains unclear. The germline CDR1 and CDR2 sequences are KGHSH and LQKENI. This CDR3 has 16 residues. V dropped 1 base and J dropped 0 bases, with 7 bases sitting between them. CDR3 in amino acids: CASSPLGASGANVLTF. In nucleotides, the CDR3 is TGTGCCAGCTCACCACTCGGCGCCTCTGGGGCCAACGTCCTGACTTTC.

This chain connects TRBV5-1 to TRBJ2-7; tentatively, D is TRBD1 or TRBD2 (5 bases each). Germline CDR1 reads SGHRS; CDR2 reads YFSETQ. The CDR3 runs to 13 residues. V lost 4 bases and J 4 bases, leaving 12 bases between the germline ends. The CDR3 DNA is TGCGCCAGCAGCCGGGACCTCTTGTACGAGCAGTACTTC. Protein: CASSRDLLYEQYF.

V gene TRBV30 combines with J gene TRBJ1-2; no clear D gene. Germline-derived CDR1 and CDR2 are GTSNPN and SVGIG (reference sequence). The CDR3 is 13 amino acids. The V and J ends lost 7 bases and 0 bases respectively, with 12 bases between them. The CDR3 loop is CASTVRANYGYTF. CDR3 coding DNA: TGTGCCTCCACGGTCAGAGCTAACTATGGCTACACCTTC.

V is TRBV5-4 and J is TRBJ1-6; no definite D call. Trimming stripped 3 bases from V and 8 bases from J, with 15 bases between. The CDR3 runs to 15 residues. CDR1 is SGHNT and CDR2 is YYREEE in the germline V gene (reference sequence). The CDR3 loop reads CASSYGSTVDSPLHF. Written as DNA, the CDR3 is TGTGCCAGCAGCTATGGCAGCACTGTAGATTCACCCCTCCACTTT.

This rearrangement joins TRBV5-1 to TRBJ2-4; 10 positions match TRBD2. The germline CDR1 and CDR2 sequences are SGHRS and YFSETQ. The CDR3 is made up of 18 amino acids. The trim removed 1 base at V and 1 base at J, leaving 8 bases unmatched. For the CDR3, the DNA is TGCGCCAGCAGCTTGACCCGGACTAGCGGAACTGCCAAAAACATTCAGTACTTC. This translates into CASSLTRTSGTAKNIQYF.

The chain employs TRBV10-2 and TRBJ1-1, with 9 bases aligning to TRBD1. V shed 2 bases and J 10 bases; nucleotides not matched to a gene: 5. The CDR3 sequence is 13 residues long. Germline CDR1 is WSHSY and CDR2 is SAAADI. CDR3: CASSELQGAGAFF. CDR3 coding DNA: TGCGCCAGCAGTGAGCTACAGGGGGCGGGAGCTTTCTTT.

The chain joins TRBV5-1 to TRBJ2-2, with a possible D match to TRBD2 (6 bases). Per germline, CDR1 SGHRS and CDR2 YFSETQ. V was clipped by 0 bases and J by 1 base, with 10 bases between them. The CDR3 runs 16 residues. The CDR3 region is CASSLGAGQNTGELFF. The DNA of the CDR3 is TGCGCCAGCAGCTTGGGAGCGGGCCAGAACACCGGGGAGCTGTTTTTT.

The rearrangement uses TRBV7-8 and TRBJ1-4; TRBD1 might be the D (6 bases). This CDR3 is built from 16 residues. Germline values: CDR1 SGHVS, CDR2 FQNEAQ. Between the trimmed V and J ends, which lost 5 bases and 8 bases, there was a span of 21 bases. CDR3 sequence: CASSKDRFGGSEKLFF. The CDR3 bases are TGTGCCAGCAGCAAAGACAGGTTCGGCGGTAGCGAAAAACTGTTTTTT.

In nucleotides, the CDR3 is TGTGCCAGCAGCTTACGGGGGGGTTCTTCCTACGAGCAGTACTTC. It yields the protein CASSLRGGSSYEQYF. The rearrangement links TRBV7-2 to TRBJ2-7; the match to TRBD2 covers 8 bases. CDR3 length: 15 amino acids. Germline V gives CDR1 SGHTA, CDR2 FQGNSA. V gave up 2 bases and J gave up 1 base; unmatched junction bases: 4. Using reference TRBV7-2 and TRBJ2-7 for the parts outside the CDR3, the full variable domain is GAGVSQSPSNKVTEKGKDVELRCDPISGHTALYWYRQSLGQGLEFLIYFQGNSAPDKSGLPSDRFSAERTGGSVSTLTIQRTQQEDSAVYLCASSLRGGSSYEQYFGPGTRLTVT.

This CDR3 reads CASSFAGGLVDTQYF. The CDR3 DNA sequence: TGTGCCAGCAGCTTCGCGGGAGGGCTTGTAGATACGCAGTATTTT. V is TRBV11-2 and J is TRBJ2-3; TRBD2 matches 9 bases. Germline V lookup: CDR1 SGHAT, CDR2 FQNNGV. J was trimmed by 5 bases and V by 3 bases; bases with no gene match: 6. The CDR3 runs to 15 residues.

This clone occurred once. As DNA, the CDR3 is TGTGCCAGCAGCTTACTCACCCCTCCGGGTCCCGGGGAGCTGTTTTTT. Translated: CASSLLTPPGPGELFF. The V call is TRBV11-3, the J call TRBJ2-2; D not resolved. This CDR3 spans 16 amino acids. The V end was cut by 2 bases, the J end by 6 bases, with 16 bases between. CDR1 and CDR2 (germline): SGHNT, YENEEA.

V usage is TRBV10-3 and J usage is TRBJ2-5, with D unresolved. The end of the DNA aligns better with TRBJ2-7, so the J call may be wrong. CDR1 ENHRY and CDR2 SYGVKD come from the germline V gene. This CDR3 region has 11 residues. CDR3 in amino acids: CAISAAYEQYF. CDR3 DNA: TGTGCCATCAGCGCGGCCTACGAGCAGTACTTC.

The chain couples TRBV6-6 to TRBJ1-1; perhaps TRBD1 as D (5 bases). Germline V CDR1 and CDR2: MNHNY, SVGAGI (reference sequence). Deletions cut 2 bases from V and 0 bases from J, with 10 bases between. This CDR3 contains 15 residues. In nucleotides, the CDR3 is TGTGCCAGCAGTTACGCAGGGTTTCTGAACACTGAAGCTTTCTTT. Amino acid sequence: CASSYAGFLNTEAFF.

The rearrangement uses TRBV7-9 and TRBJ2-2; 13 bases map to TRBD2. The V gene end was trimmed by 7 bases and the J gene end by 4 bases; junction bases not matched to a gene: 6. From germline, CDR1 is SEHNR and CDR2 FQNEAQ (reference sequence). This CDR3 spans 16 amino acids. CDR3 DNA: TGTGCCAGCATCCGGGGACTAGCGGGAATCACCGGGGAGCTGTTTTTT. It specifies CASIRGLAGITGELFF.

The V gene is TRBV7-9, the J gene TRBJ1-1; D unresolved. The CDR3 contains 15 residues. V was cut by 1 base and J by 0 bases, with 9 bases left in between. CDR1 SEHNR and CDR2 FQNEAQ come from the germline V gene (reference sequence). Here the CDR3 DNA reads TGTGCCAGCAGCTTAGGGAGGCAGATGAACACTGAAGCTTTCTTT. Protein product: CASSLGRQMNTEAFF.